This T cell receptor beta chain was sequenced during a study of cytomegalovirus exposure and HLA in healthy donors. General study findings and limits: Earlier findings revealed that most TCR beta V segments proved productive either about 90% or about 30% of the time. An analysis that was carried out later associated 16,000 or so TCR beta sequences with HLA alleles at 0.05 false discovery rate.

The V segment lost 11 bases and the J segment 4 bases; nucleotides outside the gene matches: 18. The CDR3 is 16 residues long. Germline CDR1 reads WNHNN; CDR2 reads SYGVQD (reference sequence). This clone was seen a few times. Its antigen is unknown. Both 60 Vbeta primers and 13 Jbeta primers went into the PCR. Using immunoSEQ multiplex PCR, the repertoire was profiled, and TCRdb retains in-frame clones only, with some absent. The sample shows roughly 99,000 clones, around 85% of them seen only once. This TCR was sampled from a man aged 30 to 39 in good health and CMV-seronegative. Sequencing was performed on PBMCs. J is TRBJ1-2 and V is TRBV10-1, with 8 bases that match TRBD1. The CDR3 loop reads CAYTAPLDRECYGYTF. CDR3 DNA: TGCGCCTATACCGCCCCCCTGGACAGGGAATGCTATGGCTACACCTTC.